This note documents a single TCR beta chain sequence. Its antigen is not known. Trimming removed 5 bases from V and 8 bases from J; junction bases left unmatched: 12. The CDR3 is made up of 15 amino acids. CDR1 MNHNS and CDR2 SASEGT come from the germline V gene. This specimen belongs to a study of cytomegalovirus exposure and HLA in healthy donors. Study-level points and caveats: Overall, approximately 150 TCR beta chains were annotated as cytomegalovirus-associated.

TCRdb's table, derived via immunoSEQ multiplex PCR, lists solely in-frame clones and lacks some. The data contain some 150,000 clones, roughly 91% of them seen just once; the ten biggest clones take up 2.5% to 4%. Donors were drawn from the approximately 120-subject validation cohort, separate from the approximately 670-subject first cohort. Material: PBMCs. The gene calls are TRBV6-1 and TRBJ1-2, with TRBD1 identical over 9 bases. This receptor was identified in a woman aged 18-29 years in good health and CMV-seropositive. Written as DNA, the CDR3 is TGTGCCAGCAGTCGTCGACAGGGGGAAGTAGGGGGCTACACCTTC. Amino acid sequence: CASSRRQGEVGGYTF.